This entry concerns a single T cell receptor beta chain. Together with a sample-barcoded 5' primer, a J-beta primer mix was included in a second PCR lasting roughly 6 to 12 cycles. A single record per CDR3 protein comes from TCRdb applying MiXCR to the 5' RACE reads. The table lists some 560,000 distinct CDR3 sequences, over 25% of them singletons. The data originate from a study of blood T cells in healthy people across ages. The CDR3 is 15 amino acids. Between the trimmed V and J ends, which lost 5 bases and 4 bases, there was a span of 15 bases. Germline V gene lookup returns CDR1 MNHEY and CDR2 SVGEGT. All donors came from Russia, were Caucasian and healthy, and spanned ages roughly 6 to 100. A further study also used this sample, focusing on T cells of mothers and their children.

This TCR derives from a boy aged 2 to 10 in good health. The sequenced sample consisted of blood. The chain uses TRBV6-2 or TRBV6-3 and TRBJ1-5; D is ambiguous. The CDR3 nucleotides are TGTGCCAGCAGTAGCGACGAGAGGGCAAATCAGCCCCAGCATTTT. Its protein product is CASSSDERANQPQHF.